This T cell receptor beta chain is drawn from a study of T-cell reconstitution after alpha-beta-depleted transplantation in children. CDR1 is SGHTA and CDR2 is FQGNSA in the germline V gene. Trimming took off 1 base at V and 7 bases at J, with 8 bases between the two ends. The CDR3 length is 14 residues. The sample holds a few counts of this clonotype. Its antigen is still unknown. Whole-study results and caveats: After transplant, high TCRbeta diversity at day 60 in some patients arose from surviving recipient T cells and thymic progenitors.

Unique molecular identifiers were used to barcode this TCRbeta library. TCRdb reprocessed the PCR reads via MiXCR and lists one record per CDR3 protein. The repertoire holds a few hundred thousand distinct CDR3 sequences, with 25% to 30% as singletons. This sequence joins TRBV7-2 and TRBJ1-6; D perhaps matches TRBD1 (5 bases). The sequence was collected from a boy in the first two years of life with Wiskott-Aldrich syndrome, due to receive a stem cell transplant. The sample was PBMCs, taken before TCRalphabeta/CD19-depleted stem cell transplant. CDR3 DNA sequence: TGTGCCAGCAGCTTAGTATCAGGGAATTCACCCCTCCACTTT. It translates to CASSLVSGNSPLHF.